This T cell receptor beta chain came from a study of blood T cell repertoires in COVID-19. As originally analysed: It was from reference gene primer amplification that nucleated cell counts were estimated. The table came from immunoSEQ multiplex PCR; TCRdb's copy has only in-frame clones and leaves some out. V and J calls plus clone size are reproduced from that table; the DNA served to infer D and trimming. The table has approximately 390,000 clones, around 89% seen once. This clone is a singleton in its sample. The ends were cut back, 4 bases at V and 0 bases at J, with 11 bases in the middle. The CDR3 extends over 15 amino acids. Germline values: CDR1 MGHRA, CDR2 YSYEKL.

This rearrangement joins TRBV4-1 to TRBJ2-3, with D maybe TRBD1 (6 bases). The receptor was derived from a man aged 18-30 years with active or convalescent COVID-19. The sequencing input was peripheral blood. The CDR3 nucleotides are TGCGCCAGCAGCCCTCACAGGGCAAGCACAGATACGCAGTATTTT. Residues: CASSPHRASTDTQYF.